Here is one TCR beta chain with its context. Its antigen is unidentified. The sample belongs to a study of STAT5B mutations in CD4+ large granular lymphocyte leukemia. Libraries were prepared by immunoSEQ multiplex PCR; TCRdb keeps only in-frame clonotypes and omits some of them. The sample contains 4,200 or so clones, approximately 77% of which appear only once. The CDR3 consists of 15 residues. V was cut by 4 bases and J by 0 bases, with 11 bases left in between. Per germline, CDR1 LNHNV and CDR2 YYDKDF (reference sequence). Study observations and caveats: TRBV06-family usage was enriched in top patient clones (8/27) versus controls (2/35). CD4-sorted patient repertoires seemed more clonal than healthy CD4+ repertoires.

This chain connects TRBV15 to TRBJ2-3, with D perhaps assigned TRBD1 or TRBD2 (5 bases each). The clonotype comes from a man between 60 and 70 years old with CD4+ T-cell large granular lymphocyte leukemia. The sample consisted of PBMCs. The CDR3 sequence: CATSNPRDSTDTQYF. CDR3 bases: TGTGCCACCAGCAACCCCCGGGACAGCACAGATACGCAGTATTTT.